This TCR beta chain was found in a study of cytomegalovirus exposure and HLA in healthy donors. V gave up 4 bases and J gave up 6 bases, with 15 bases separating them. Germline V gene lookup returns CDR1 MNHNS and CDR2 SASEGT. The CDR3 is 14 residues long. PCR was performed using 60 Vbeta and 13 Jbeta primers. Generated by immunoSEQ multiplex PCR, the TCRdb table keeps only in-frame clones and is missing some. The data contain 95,000 to 110,000 clones, roughly 87% of them singletons. This clone was observed once. The rearrangement uses TRBV6-1 and TRBJ1-2; perhaps TRBD1 as D (6 bases). Sequencing was performed on PBMCs. The clonotype originates from a man aged 25-45 years in good health and CMV-seropositive. Here the CDR3 reads CASSGRLQGDGYTF. The CDR3 nucleotides are TGTGCCAGCAGTGGCCGATTACAGGGAGATGGCTACACCTTC.